The 30 T cell receptor beta chains listed next were all sequenced from one sample in a study of Graves' ophthalmopathy and Graves' hyperthyroidism. Amplified material comprised TCR beta CDR3 regions derived from RNA transcripts. HTBI-primed first-round RT-PCR preceded second-round multiplex PCR. Each CDR3 protein gets one entry after TCRdb re-called the multiplex PCR reads with MiXCR. The table has about 480,000 distinct CDR3 sequences, about 15% seen once. The material sequenced was blood. These receptors were collected from a woman under 40 with Graves' ophthalmopathy.

This clonotype was seen many times. This rearrangement joins TRBV6-1 to TRBJ2-5, with a tentative D call TRBD2 (6 bases). Germline assignment: CDR1 MNHNS and CDR2 SASEGT. The CDR3 contains 14 residues. Trimming left V 6 bases short and J 2 bases short, with 13 bases between. CDR3 DNA sequence: TGTGCCAGCAGCCCGGGGGTGCGACAAGAGACCCAGTACTTC. Protein sequence: CASSPGVRQETQYF.

This clonotype was seen repeatedly, ten times or more. V is TRBV6-1 and J is TRBJ2-1; 12 nucleotides align to TRBD2. The CDR3 totals 15 residues. Germline V gives CDR1 MNHNS, CDR2 SASEGT. J was trimmed by 7 bases and V by 2 bases; bases with no gene match: 3. The CDR3 sequence is CASSELAGGLNEQFF. The CDR3 DNA sequence: TGTGCCAGCAGTGAACTAGCGGGGGGGCTAAATGAGCAGTTCTTC.

A few counts support this clonotype. The V and J genes are TRBV12-3 or TRBV12-4 and TRBJ2-5; D ambiguous. Trimming pared 5 bases from V and 10 bases from J, leaving 17 bases between. The CDR3 spans 13 residues. The CDR3 here is CASSRPYRRSQYF. For the CDR3, the DNA is TGTGCCAGCAGTCGGCCTTATAGACGAAGCCAGTACTTC.

V is TRBV24-1 and J is TRBJ1-2; D ambiguous. CDR1 and CDR2 from the germline V gene are KGHDR and SFDVKD. Trimming removed 0 bases at V and 8 bases at J, with 6 bases between. The CDR3 spans 12 residues. The CDR3 is CATSDLRLGYTF. CDR3 nucleotide sequence: TGTGCCACCAGTGATTTGCGGCTGGGCTACACCTTC.

The CDR3 is CSARASGRGYEQYF. CDR3 DNA: TGCAGTGCTAGGGCTAGCGGGAGAGGCTACGAGCAGTACTTC. The chain couples TRBV20-1 to TRBJ2-7; 10 bases fit TRBD2. This CDR3 is 14 amino acids long. Per germline, CDR1 DFQATT and CDR2 SNEGSKA (reference sequence). V was pared by 3 bases and J by 3 bases, with 5 bases of the junction left unmatched.

There are many counts of this clonotype. The J gene is TRBJ1-5, the V gene TRBV2; D is unresolved. Germline CDR1 is SNHLY and CDR2 is FYNNEI. Trimming removed 7 bases at V and 4 bases at J, with 14 bases between. This CDR3 region has 14 residues. This CDR3 is CASMTREGNQPQHF. The CDR3 DNA reads as TGTGCCAGCATGACGCGGGAAGGGAATCAGCCCCAGCATTTT.

This clonotype occurred many times. The rearrangement uses TRBV10-3 and TRBJ1-2, with D perhaps matching TRBD1 (6 bases). Per the germline V gene, CDR1 is ENHRY and CDR2 is SYGVKD. V was trimmed by 6 bases and J by 0 bases, leaving 11 bases between them. The CDR3 totals 14 residues. Here the CDR3 reads CAISVGQTNYGYTF. CDR3 sequence (DNA): TGTGCCATCAGCGTCGGACAGACTAACTATGGCTACACCTTC.

The J gene is TRBJ1-2, the V gene TRBV2; maybe TRBD1 (5 bases). Trimming took off 3 bases at V and 7 bases at J, with 12 bases between the two ends. CDR1 is SNHLY, CDR2 FYNNEI, per germline. The CDR3 loop spans 13 amino acids. The CDR3 DNA reads TGTGCCAGCAGTGACAGGGCGTTATTTGGCTACACCTTC. It codes for CASSDRALFGYTF.

The rearrangement joins TRBV12-3 or TRBV12-4 to TRBJ1-1, with D perhaps TRBD1 (6 bases). CDR3 size: 16 residues. V was shortened by 7 bases and J by 1 base, with 19 bases between the two germline ends. Here the CDR3 reads CASKRTPGHENTEAFF. Written as DNA, the CDR3 is TGTGCCAGCAAACGGACGCCGGGACATGAGAACACTGAAGCTTTCTTT.

This clonotype was seen a handful of times. The J gene is TRBJ2-2, the V gene TRBV20-1; TRBD2 matches at 10 bases. V gave up 2 bases and J gave up 3 bases; unmatched junction bases: 9. Germline V gene lookup returns CDR1 DFQATT and CDR2 SNEGSKA (reference sequence). There are 17 residues in the CDR3. CDR3: CSARPLAGERDTGELFF. CDR3 DNA sequence: TGCAGTGCTAGACCCCTAGCGGGAGAGAGGGACACCGGGGAGCTGTTTTTT.

The rearrangement links TRBV5-6 to TRBJ1-2; tentative D call: TRBD1 (6 bases). V lost 3 bases, J lost 8 bases, and 14 bases lay in between. CDR1 and CDR2 (germline): SGHDT, YYEEEE. The CDR3 runs 13 residues. CDR3 DNA: TGTGCCAGCAGCTCGGGGACAACGCACGGCTACACCTTC. This sequence encodes CASSSGTTHGYTF.

A word on this clonotype: A much more abundant neighbour one base away suggests this may be a read error. Here the CDR3 omits its conserved ending phenylalanine or tryptophan, so a read error is the likely source. The V call is TRBV29-1, the J call TRBJ1-2; 9 bases map to TRBD1. The CDR3 sequence is 12 residues long. J was trimmed by 7 bases and V by 8 bases; bases with no gene match: 8. CDR1 SQVTM and CDR2 ANQGSEA come from the germline V gene. The CDR3 is CSLRDRETGYTV. CDR3 bases: TGCAGCTTAAGGGACAGGGAAACTGGCTACACCGTC.

This clonotype came up many times. The chain links TRBV28 to TRBJ2-7; D unresolved. CDR1 is MDHEN, CDR2 SYDVKM, per germline. V lost 6 bases and J 9 bases, leaving 18 bases between the germline ends. The CDR3 loop spans 13 amino acids. CDR3 DNA sequence: TGTGCCAGCAGCTTCCCCTCCCGGACGGGGCAGTACTTC. It translates to CASSFPSRTGQYF.

The sample holds many counts of this clonotype. J is TRBJ1-3 and V is TRBV30, with D possibly TRBD1 on 5 matching bases. Germline-derived CDR1 and CDR2 are GTSNPN and SVGIG (reference sequence). V lost 0 bases and J 1 base, leaving 7 bases between the germline ends. The CDR3 runs to 14 residues. CDR3 in DNA: TGTGCCTGGAGTGTTGGGGGATCTGGAAACACCATATATTTT. Its translation is CAWSVGGSGNTIYF.

Comment on this clonotype: An end of the junction does not agree with germline; a read error may underlie this. V usage is TRBV6-5 and J usage is TRBJ2-7; D uncertain. This CDR3 has 13 residues. The germline V gene encodes CDR1 MNHEY and CDR2 SVGAGI. The CDR3 nucleotides read TGTGCCAGCAGTTACGATAGTTCCTACGATCAGTACTTC. This encodes CASSYDSSYDQYF.

This clonotype was seen more than once but under ten times. The rearrangement links TRBV3-1 to TRBJ2-7; 8 bases are shared with TRBD1. This CDR3 is 14 amino acids long. Germline CDR1 LGHDT, CDR2 YNNKEL (reference sequence). J lost 7 bases, V lost 7 bases, and 12 bases had no gene match. The CDR3 sequence: CASTLRTGTEEQYF. The CDR3 DNA reads as TGTGCCAGCACCCTCCGGACAGGGACGGAGGAGCAGTACTTC.

In its sample, this clonotype was seen many times. The chain employs TRBV15 and TRBJ2-2, with D maybe TRBD2 (5 bases). Germline V CDR1 and CDR2: LNHNV, YYDKDF (reference sequence). V was trimmed by 0 bases and J by 2 bases, leaving 13 bases between them. The CDR3 runs to 17 residues. CDR3 protein: CATSRDYTTGNTGELFF. In DNA, the CDR3 is TGTGCCACCAGCAGAGATTATACTACGGGAAACACCGGGGAGCTGTTTTTT.

This clonotype came up many times. CDR3 residues: CASSYSLLTSPYEQYF. The CDR3 DNA follows: TGTGCCAGCAGTTACTCTTTGCTCACTAGTCCCTACGAGCAGTACTTC. The V call is TRBV6-5, the J call TRBJ2-7; D perhaps matches TRBD2 (5 bases). CDR3 length: 16 residues. The V gene's germline CDR1 is MNHEY and CDR2 SVGAGI. Trimming pared 0 bases from V and 2 bases from J, leaving 14 bases between.

V and J are TRBV5-1 and TRBJ2-5; D perhaps matches TRBD2 (5 bases). V lost 0 bases and J 0 bases, leaving 9 bases between the germline ends. The CDR3 loop spans 15 amino acids. Per germline, CDR1 SGHRS and CDR2 YFSETQ. The CDR3: CASSLEGGYQETQYF. The CDR3 DNA reads as TGCGCCAGCAGCTTGGAGGGCGGGTACCAAGAGACCCAGTACTTC.

The chain combines TRBV3-1 with TRBJ1-5; tentatively, D is TRBD1 (5 bases). Trimming stripped 3 bases from V and 0 bases from J, with 18 bases between. The CDR3 is 18 amino acids. The V gene's germline CDR1 is LGHDT and CDR2 YNNKEL (reference sequence). The CDR3 DNA is TGTGCCAGCAGCCACTCCCCGGGACGGCAATATAGCAATCAGCCCCAGCATTTT. Translated: CASSHSPGRQYSNQPQHF.

This clonotype was detected many times. J is TRBJ1-2 and V is TRBV19; the match to TRBD1 covers 7 bases. The CDR3 is 16 amino acids. Germline lookup yields CDR1 LNHDA and CDR2 SQIVND (reference sequence). V was pared by 4 bases and J by 1 base, with 9 bases of the junction left unmatched. CDR3 DNA: TGTGCCAGTAGTAGTCCGGACAGGATCTTTAACTATGGCTACACCTTC. Translating it yields CASSSPDRIFNYGYTF.

This clonotype appeared many times. The V gene is TRBV20-1, the J gene TRBJ2-5, with TRBD2 identical over 7 bases. The V segment lost 0 bases and the J segment 5 bases; nucleotides outside the gene matches: 9. The CDR3 runs to 15 residues. From germline, CDR1 is DFQATT and CDR2 SNEGSKA (reference sequence). The CDR3 DNA follows: TGCAGTGCTAGAGATTTGGCGGGAGCGCGGGAGACCCAGTACTTC. Translation gives CSARDLAGARETQYF.

This clonotype occurred a few times. The CDR3 DNA sequence: TGCGCCAGCAGCCCACAACCGCCGGGCTATGGCTACACCTTC. Its protein is CASSPQPPGYGYTF. The chain joins TRBV5-1 to TRBJ1-2, with D unclear. In germline, CDR1 is SGHRS, CDR2 YFSETQ. The CDR3 is 14 residues long. Trimming removed 4 bases from V and 4 bases from J, with 14 bases in between.

To note about this clonotype: A single base separates this from a much larger clone, so it may be a read error. Without the conserved terminal phenylalanine or tryptophan, this CDR3 likely stems from a read error. The chain combines TRBV28 with TRBJ2-2; 8 positions agree with TRBD2. The CDR3 has 17 amino acids. The germline CDR1 and CDR2 sequences are MDHEN and SYDVKM. Losses at the gene ends were 3 bases for V and 1 base for J; bases not matched to a gene: 7. As DNA, the CDR3 is TGTGCCAGCAGTTTTTCTGGGCTAGCGGGGAACACCGGGGAGCTGTTTTTG. It codes for CASSFSGLAGNTGELFL.

The chain employs TRBV10-3 and TRBJ2-2; possible D gene TRBD2, 5 bases. Germline values: CDR1 ENHRY, CDR2 SYGVKD. V was clipped by 4 bases and J by 1 base, with 7 bases between them. CDR3 length: 14 residues. Here the CDR3 DNA reads TGTGCCATCAGTGCAAGCGGGAACACCGGGGAGCTGTTTTTT. Protein sequence: CAISASGNTGELFF.

This clonotype has a count of ten or more. CDR3 in amino acids: CASLMPLQGEAFF. In DNA, the CDR3 is TGTGCCAGCCTTATGCCCCTACAGGGGGAAGCTTTCTTT. This rearrangement joins TRBV28 to TRBJ1-1, with 7 nucleotides matching TRBD1. CDR1 is MDHEN, CDR2 SYDVKM, per germline. The V and J ends lost 8 bases and 8 bases, in that order; junction bases with no gene match: 11. The CDR3 is 13 residues long.

This clonotype has at least ten counts. This chain joins TRBV28 and TRBJ1-2; D is undetermined. Trimming pared 2 bases from V and 4 bases from J, leaving 8 bases between. CDR3 size: 13 residues. Germline CDR1 is MDHEN and CDR2 is SYDVKM. DNA for the CDR3: TGTGCCAGCAGTTTAGCAGTTACCTATGGCTACACCTTC. It encodes CASSLAVTYGYTF.

This clonotype was detected many times. The chain joins TRBV7-2 to TRBJ2-5; 15 bases fit TRBD2. CDR1 and CDR2 (germline): SGHTA, FQGNSA. Losses at the gene ends were 0 bases for V and 1 base for J; bases not matched to a gene: 6. The CDR3 is 19 amino acids. CDR3: CASSLAPGTSGRFQETQYF. The CDR3 DNA is TGTGCCAGCAGCTTAGCCCCCGGGACTAGCGGGAGGTTCCAAGAGACCCAGTACTTC.

This clonotype was seen ten or more times. The V and J genes are TRBV28 and TRBJ2-7; the D gene is possibly TRBD1 (5 bases). Trimming stripped 4 bases from V and 2 bases from J, with 9 bases between. The CDR3 runs 13 residues. Germline V CDR1 and CDR2: MDHEN, SYDVKM. In DNA form, the CDR3 reads TGTGCCAGCAGTTGGGGCGGTACCTACGAGCAGTACTTC. Translating gives CASSWGGTYEQYF. The whole variable domain, filled in from reference TRBV28 and TRBJ2-7, reads DVKVTQSSRYLVKRTGEKVFLECVQDMDHENMFWYRQDPGLGLRLIYFSYDVKMKEKGDIPEGYSVSREKKERFSLILESASTNQTSMYLCASSWGGTYEQYFGPGTRLTVT.

The chain recombines TRBV2 with TRBJ1-6; weak D call: TRBD1 (5 bases). Trimming cost V 11 bases and J 7 bases, with 9 bases left between them. This CDR3 has 11 residues. From germline, CDR1 is SNHLY and CDR2 FYNNEI. DNA for the CDR3: TGTGCCTGCCGGGGGAATTCACCCCTCCACTTT. It encodes CACRGNSPLHF.